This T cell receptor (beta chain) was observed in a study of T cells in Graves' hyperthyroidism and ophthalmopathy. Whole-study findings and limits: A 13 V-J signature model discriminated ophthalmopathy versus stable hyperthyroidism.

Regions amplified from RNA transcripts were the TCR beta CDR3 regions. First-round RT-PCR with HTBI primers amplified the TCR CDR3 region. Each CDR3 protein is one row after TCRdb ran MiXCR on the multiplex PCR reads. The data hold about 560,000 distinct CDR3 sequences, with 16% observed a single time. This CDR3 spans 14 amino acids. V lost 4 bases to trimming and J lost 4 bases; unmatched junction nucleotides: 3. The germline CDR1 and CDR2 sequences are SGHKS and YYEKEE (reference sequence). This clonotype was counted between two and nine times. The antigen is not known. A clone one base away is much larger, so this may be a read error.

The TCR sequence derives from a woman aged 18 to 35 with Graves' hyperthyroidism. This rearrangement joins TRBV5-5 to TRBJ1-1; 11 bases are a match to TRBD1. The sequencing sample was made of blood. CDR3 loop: CASSPGTGGTEAFF. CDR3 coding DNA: TGTGCCAGCAGCCCAGGGACAGGGGGCACTGAAGCTTTCTTT. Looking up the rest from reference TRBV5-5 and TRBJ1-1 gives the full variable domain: DAGVTQSPTHLIKTRGQQVTLRCSPISGHKSVSWYQQVLGQGPQFIFQYYEKEERGRGNFPDRFSARQFPNYSSELNVNALLLGDSALYLCASSPGTGGTEAFFGQGTRLTVV.